Below, 9 T cell receptor beta chains from the same sample are listed, as sequenced in a study of blood T cell repertoires in COVID-19. Profiled with immunoSEQ multiplex PCR; TCRdb holds only in-frame clones, not every one. This sample has 65,000 to 75,000 clones, with roughly 81% found just once. Sequences were obtained from peripheral blood. These receptors were taken from an elderly man with acute or convalescent COVID-19.

The chain has TRBV5-1 and TRBJ1-2; D is unclear. Germline V gene data show CDR1 as SGHRS and CDR2 as YFSETQ. The CDR3 is 14 amino acids. Trimming removed 0 bases from V and 2 bases from J, with 8 bases in between. CDR3 residues: CASSLAGENYGYTF. The CDR3 bases are TGCGCCAGCAGCTTGGCCGGAGAAAACTATGGCTACACCTTC.

V gene TRBV19 combines with J gene TRBJ2-7, with 9 bases matching TRBD2. The CDR3 spans 14 residues. Germline trimming cut 3 bases from V and 2 bases from J; bases unmatched to any gene: 2. CDR1 and CDR2 from the germline V gene are LNHDA and SQIVND (reference sequence). Written as DNA, the CDR3 is TGTGCCAGTAGTATTCTAGCGGGACCCTACGAGCAGTACTTC. Translated, it gives CASSILAGPYEQYF.

V is TRBV6-1 and J is TRBJ2-7; D uncertain. The V end was cut by 2 bases, the J end by 1 base, with 9 bases between. Germline V CDR1 and CDR2: MNHNS, SASEGT. This CDR3 is built from 14 residues. Here the CDR3 reads CASSEMRGSYEQYF. CDR3 bases: TGTGCCAGCAGTGAAATGAGAGGATCCTACGAGCAGTACTTC.

This chain links TRBV27 with TRBJ1-1; D is unresolved. The CDR3 runs to 15 residues. Germline V CDR1 and CDR2: MNHEY, SMNVEV (reference sequence). The V and J ends lost 0 bases and 3 bases respectively, with 11 bases between them. DNA for the CDR3: TGTGCCAGCAGTTTATCTCCCCTCGGGGACACTGAAGCTTTCTTT. Translation: CASSLSPLGDTEAFF.

The chain is built from TRBV9 and TRBJ1-5; 8 bases match TRBD1. CDR3 size: 17 residues. Looked up from germline, CDR1 is SGDLS and CDR2 is YYNGEE. Unmatched junction bases numbered 11, after V lost 4 bases and J lost 2 bases. In DNA form, the CDR3 reads TGTGCCAGCAGCTACACCCTGGACAGGGATGGCAATCAGCCCCAGCATTTT. It yields the protein CASSYTLDRDGNQPQHF.

This chain joins TRBV2 and TRBJ1-4, with D perhaps TRBD1 (6 bases). With 6 bases removed from V and 8 bases from J, the gap between germline ends came to 16 bases. This CDR3 has 14 amino acids. Germline-derived CDR1 and CDR2 are SNHLY and FYNNEI. DNA of the CDR3: TGTGCCAGCAGGTACGGGACATCGAGGGAAAAACTGTTTTTT. Its protein is CASRYGTSREKLFF.

This chain joins TRBV6-5 and TRBJ2-3; D gene uncertain. The V gene's germline CDR1 is MNHEY and CDR2 SVGAGI. V was shortened by 0 bases and J by 2 bases, with 12 bases between the two germline ends. The CDR3 length is 16 residues. CDR3 in amino acids: CASSYSLRLSTDTQYF. The DNA for the CDR3 is TGTGCCAGCAGTTACTCACTAAGGCTTTCCACAGATACGCAGTATTTT.

The rearrangement joins TRBV5-1 to TRBJ2-5, with D possibly being TRBD2 (6 bases). Germline values: CDR1 SGHRS, CDR2 YFSETQ. The CDR3 spans 17 residues. V lost 4 bases, J lost 3 bases, and 22 bases lay in between. The CDR3: CASSNQYRLERKETQYF. The CDR3 nucleotides are TGCGCCAGCAGCAACCAATACCGACTAGAAAGAAAAGAGACCCAGTACTTC.

This sequence joins TRBV6-1 and TRBJ1-2; weak D call: TRBD1 (5 bases). The V end lost 3 bases, the J end lost 3 bases, and 11 bases lay between the germline ends. Germline values: CDR1 MNHNS, CDR2 SASEGT. The CDR3 runs 14 residues. CDR3 amino acids: CASSDADRHYGYTF. The CDR3 bases are TGTGCCAGCAGTGACGCCGACAGACACTATGGCTACACCTTC.